This T cell receptor (beta chain) was recorded in a study of beta chain features in type 1 diabetes. This clone was seen only a few times. Antigen: not known. Every donor provided one heparinised blood draw, which averaged about 110 mL. As every portion of the isolated RNA was reverse transcribed, the sequencing read expressed TCRB transcripts. This table comes from immunoSEQ multiplex PCR, and its TCRdb copy is limited to in-frame clones, with some not included. The table includes about 350,000 clones, about 19% detected once. Overall study findings and caveats: The study notes PCR might favor shorter templates equally in patients and controls. Any role of HLA type in TCRB rearrangement remained unresolved here. The naive, central memory and Treg TCRB repertoires showed an apparent similarity that was greater among patients than among healthy donors.

The CDR3 has 14 residues. Trimming shortened V by 4 bases and J by 0 bases, and 7 bases separated the two germline ends. Germline V gives CDR1 SNHLY, CDR2 FYNNEI. The chain couples TRBV2 to TRBJ1-3; possible D gene TRBD1, 5 bases. The receptor was derived from a woman aged 18 to 35 in good health. Sequenced input: naive CD4+ T cells from blood. This CDR3 is CASSAGDSGNTIYF. The CDR3 DNA is TGTGCCAGCAGTGCGGGGGACTCTGGAAACACCATATATTTT.